Here is one TCR beta chain with its context. Assay used: immunoSEQ multiplex PCR; TCRdb lists only in-frame clones, some missing. The profile covers 200,000 to 250,000 clones, with approximately 84% appearing a single time and approximately 8% taken by the ten largest. These data are taken from a study of blood T cell repertoires in COVID-19. Across the study: The United States, Italy and Spain were the sources of the acute and convalescent COVID-19 samples.

CDR3 length: 11 residues. CDR1 is DFQATT, CDR2 SNEGSKA, per germline (reference sequence). V was pared by 5 bases and J by 11 bases, with 15 bases between. V is TRBV20-1 and J is TRBJ1-1, with unresolved D. Sequencing used peripheral blood. The receptor's source is a woman between 45 and 65 years old with active or convalescent COVID-19. Here the CDR3 DNA reads TGCAGTGCTCCAAGGACGGGAGTCGCTTTCTTT. Amino acids: CSAPRTGVAFF.